The following is a T cell receptor (beta chain) sequence with its context. Antigen unknown. The record originates from a study of cytomegalovirus exposure and HLA in healthy donors. Study details: Among 398 genotyped donors, roughly 81% fell in the Caucasian-associated ancestry cluster.

A multiplex PCR was run with 60 Vbeta primers and 13 Jbeta primers. Measured with immunoSEQ multiplex PCR; TCRdb has only the in-frame clones, and not every one. In the table there are 280,000 or so clones, 70% to 90% of which are singletons. This CDR3 has 16 amino acids. Germline CDR1 is MNHEY and CDR2 is SMNVEV (reference sequence). J lost 3 bases, V lost 3 bases, and 6 bases had no gene match. Points from the study as a whole: In a later analysis, common viral pathogens appeared linked to several of the most significant clusters.

Sequenced material: PBMCs. The receptor's source is a woman between 18 and 29 years old in good health and CMV-seronegative. The chain combines TRBV27 with TRBJ2-3; 10 nucleotides align to TRBD2. Written as DNA, the CDR3 is TGTGCCAGCAGTTTTAGAGCGGGGGGGATAACAGATACGCAGTATTTT. Translating it yields CASSFRAGGITDTQYF.